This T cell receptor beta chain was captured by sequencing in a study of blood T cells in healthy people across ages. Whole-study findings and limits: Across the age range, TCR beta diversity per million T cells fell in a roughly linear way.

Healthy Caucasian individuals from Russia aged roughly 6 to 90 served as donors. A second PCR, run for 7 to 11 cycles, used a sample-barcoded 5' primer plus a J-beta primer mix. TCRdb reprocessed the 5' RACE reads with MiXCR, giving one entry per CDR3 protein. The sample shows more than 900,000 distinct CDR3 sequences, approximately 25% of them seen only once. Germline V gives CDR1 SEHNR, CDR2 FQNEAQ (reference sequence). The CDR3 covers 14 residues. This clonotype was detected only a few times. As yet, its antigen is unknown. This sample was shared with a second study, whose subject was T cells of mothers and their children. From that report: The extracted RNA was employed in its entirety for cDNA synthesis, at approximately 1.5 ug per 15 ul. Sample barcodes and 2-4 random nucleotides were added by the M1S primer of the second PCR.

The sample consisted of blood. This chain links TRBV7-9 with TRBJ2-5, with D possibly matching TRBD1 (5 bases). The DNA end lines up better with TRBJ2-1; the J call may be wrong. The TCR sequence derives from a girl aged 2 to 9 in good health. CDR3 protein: CASSLRETDNEQFF. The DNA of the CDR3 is TGTGCCAGCAGCTTAAGAGAGACAGACAATGAGCAGTTCTTC.